This T cell receptor beta chain stems from a study of T-cell reconstitution after alpha-beta-depleted transplantation in children. Findings of the study overall: Once a year had passed after transplant, T-cell counts and diversity came mostly from newly produced T cells. Several hundred expanded graft clones reportedly gave rise to the alpha-beta T cells present about two months after transplant.

Preparing the TCRbeta library involved the use of unique molecular identifiers. TCRdb ran MiXCR on the PCR reads and lists one entry per CDR3 protein. The sample shows over 200,000 distinct CDR3 sequences, about 11% of them seen only once. This clonotype was recorded many times. Antigen unknown. The V end was cut by 4 bases, the J end by 3 bases, with 12 bases between. Germline assignment: CDR1 SQVTM and CDR2 ANQGSEA. The CDR3 length is 13 residues. The chain couples TRBV29-1 to TRBJ1-1; perhaps TRBD1 as D (6 bases). This clonotype was sampled from a child under two years old with acute myeloid leukemia, due to receive a stem cell transplant. Sample: PBMCs, taken before TCRalphabeta/CD19-depleted stem cell transplant. Written as DNA, the CDR3 is TGCAGCGTTGCCGACAGGTGGGACACTGAAGCTTTCTTT. It encodes CSVADRWDTEAFF. The full variable domain, its missing parts supplied by reference TRBV29-1 and TRBJ1-1, is SAVISQKPSRDICQRGTSLTIQCQVDSQVTMMFWYRQQPGQSLTLIATANQGSEATYESGFVIDKFPISRPNLTFSTLTVSNMSPEDSSIYLCSVADRWDTEAFFGQGTRLTVV.